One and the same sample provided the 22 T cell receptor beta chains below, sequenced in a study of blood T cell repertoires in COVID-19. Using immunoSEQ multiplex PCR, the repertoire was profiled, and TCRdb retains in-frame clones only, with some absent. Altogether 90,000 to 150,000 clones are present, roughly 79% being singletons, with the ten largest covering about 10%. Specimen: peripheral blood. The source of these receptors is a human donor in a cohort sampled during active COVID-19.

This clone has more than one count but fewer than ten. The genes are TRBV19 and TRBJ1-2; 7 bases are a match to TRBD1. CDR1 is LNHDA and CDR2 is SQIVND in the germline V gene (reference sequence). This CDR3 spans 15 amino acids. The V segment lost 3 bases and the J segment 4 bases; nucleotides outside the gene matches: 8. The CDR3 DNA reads TGTGCCAGTAGTATTGTACCAGGGGGACCCTATGGCTACACCTTC. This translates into CASSIVPGGPYGYTF.

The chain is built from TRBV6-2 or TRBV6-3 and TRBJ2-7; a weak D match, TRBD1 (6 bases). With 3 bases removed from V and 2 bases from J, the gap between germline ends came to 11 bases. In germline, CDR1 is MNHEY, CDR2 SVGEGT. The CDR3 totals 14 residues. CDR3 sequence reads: CASSYTGFAYEQYF. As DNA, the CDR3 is TGTGCCAGCAGTTATACAGGGTTCGCCTACGAGCAGTACTTC.

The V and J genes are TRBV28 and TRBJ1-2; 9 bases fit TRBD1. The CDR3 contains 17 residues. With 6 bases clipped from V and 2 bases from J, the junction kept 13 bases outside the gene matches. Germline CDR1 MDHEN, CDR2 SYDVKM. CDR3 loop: CASSLYFGTGRNYGYTF. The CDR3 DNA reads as TGTGCCAGCAGCCTTTATTTCGGGACAGGGAGGAACTATGGCTACACCTTC.

The CDR3 region is CASRPQGGTYEQYF. The CDR3 DNA reads TGTGCCAGCAGACCACAGGGTGGGACCTACGAGCAGTACTTC. The J gene is TRBJ2-7, the V gene TRBV6-5; a possible D gene is TRBD1 (6 bases). V lost 6 bases to trimming and J lost 2 bases, with 14 bases between them. Germline assignment: CDR1 MNHEY and CDR2 SVGAGI. CDR3 size: 14 residues.

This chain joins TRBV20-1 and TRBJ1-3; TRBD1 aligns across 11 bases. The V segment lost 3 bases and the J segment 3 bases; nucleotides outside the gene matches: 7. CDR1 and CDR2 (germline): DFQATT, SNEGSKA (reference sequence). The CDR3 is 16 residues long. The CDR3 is CSASLRDRGFGNTIYF. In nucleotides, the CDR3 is TGCAGTGCTAGTCTCCGGGACAGGGGGTTTGGAAACACCATATATTTT.

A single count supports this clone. CDR3 in amino acids: CASGFTRTNSGGNEQFF. CDR3 DNA sequence: TGTGCTAGTGGTTTCACCAGGACGAATAGCGGGGGTAATGAGCAGTTCTTC. The V call is TRBV12-5, the J call TRBJ2-1, with 9 bases fitting TRBD2. CDR1 LGHNT and CDR2 FRNRAP come from the germline V gene. The CDR3 covers 17 residues. Unmatched junction bases numbered 13, after V lost 3 bases and J lost 7 bases.

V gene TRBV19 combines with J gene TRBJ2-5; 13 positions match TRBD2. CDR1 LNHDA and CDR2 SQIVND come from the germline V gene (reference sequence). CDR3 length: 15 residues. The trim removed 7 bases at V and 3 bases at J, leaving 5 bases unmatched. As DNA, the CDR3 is TGTGCCAGTACCGGGACTAGCGGGGATAAAGAGACCCAGTACTTC. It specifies CASTGTSGDKETQYF.

The CDR3, as DNA: TGTGCCAGCAGCTTAGCGAGACAGGGGCACGCTTTCTTT. It translates to CASSLARQGHAFF. The J gene is TRBJ1-1, the V gene TRBV7-9; the match to TRBD1 covers 8 bases. The germline V gene has CDR1 SEHNR and CDR2 FQNEAQ (reference sequence). V was pared by 0 bases and J by 11 bases, with 5 bases of the junction left unmatched. This CDR3 is 13 amino acids long.

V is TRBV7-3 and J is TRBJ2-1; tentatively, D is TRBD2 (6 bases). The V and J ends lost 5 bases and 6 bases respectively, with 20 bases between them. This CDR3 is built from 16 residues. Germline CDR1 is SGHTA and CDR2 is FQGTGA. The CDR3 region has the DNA TGTGCCAGCAGCCCGGAGACTAGTTTTGTTGGCAATGAGCAGTTCTTC. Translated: CASSPETSFVGNEQFF.

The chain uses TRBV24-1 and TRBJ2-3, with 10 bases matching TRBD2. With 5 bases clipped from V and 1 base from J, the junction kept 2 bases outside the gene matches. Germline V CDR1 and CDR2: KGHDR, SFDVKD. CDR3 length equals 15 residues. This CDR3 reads CATSGGTSGTDTQYF. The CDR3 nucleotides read TGTGCCACCAGTGGCGGGACTAGCGGCACAGATACGCAGTATTTT.

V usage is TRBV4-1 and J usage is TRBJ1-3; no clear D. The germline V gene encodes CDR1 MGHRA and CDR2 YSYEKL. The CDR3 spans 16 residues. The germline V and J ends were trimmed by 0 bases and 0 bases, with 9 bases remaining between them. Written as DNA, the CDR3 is TGCGCCAGCAGCCAAGATAACGCAGACTCTGGAAACACCATATATTTT. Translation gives CASSQDNADSGNTIYF.

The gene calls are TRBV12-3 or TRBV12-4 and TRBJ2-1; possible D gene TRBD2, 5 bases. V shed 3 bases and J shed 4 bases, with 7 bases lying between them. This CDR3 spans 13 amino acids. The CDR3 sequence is CASSFPGYNEQFF. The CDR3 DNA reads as TGTGCCAGCAGTTTTCCGGGGTACAATGAGCAGTTCTTC.

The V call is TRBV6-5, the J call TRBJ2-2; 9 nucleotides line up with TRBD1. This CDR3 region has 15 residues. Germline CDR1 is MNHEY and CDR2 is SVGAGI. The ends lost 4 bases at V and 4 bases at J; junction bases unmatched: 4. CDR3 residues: CASSSDRGSTGELFF. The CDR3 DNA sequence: TGTGCCAGCAGTTCGGACAGGGGAAGCACCGGGGAGCTGTTTTTT.

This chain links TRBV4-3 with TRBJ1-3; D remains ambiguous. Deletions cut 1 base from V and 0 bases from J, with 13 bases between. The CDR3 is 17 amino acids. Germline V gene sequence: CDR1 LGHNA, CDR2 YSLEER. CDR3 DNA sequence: TGCGCCAGCAGCCAAGGCGGTCCAAAGTCCTCTGGAAACACCATATATTTT. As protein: CASSQGGPKSSGNTIYF.

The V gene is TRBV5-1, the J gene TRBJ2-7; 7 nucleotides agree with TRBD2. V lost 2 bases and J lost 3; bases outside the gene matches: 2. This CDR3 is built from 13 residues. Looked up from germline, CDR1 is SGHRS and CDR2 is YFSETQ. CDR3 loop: CASSFGGNYEQYF. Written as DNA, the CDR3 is TGCGCCAGCAGCTTCGGGGGGAACTACGAGCAGTACTTC.

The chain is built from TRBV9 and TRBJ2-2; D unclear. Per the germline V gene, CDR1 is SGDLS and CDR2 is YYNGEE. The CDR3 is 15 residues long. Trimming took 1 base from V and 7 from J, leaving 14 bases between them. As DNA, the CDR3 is TGTGCCAGCAGCGTACAAGTTACACAATACGGGGAGCTGTTTTTT. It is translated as CASSVQVTQYGELFF.

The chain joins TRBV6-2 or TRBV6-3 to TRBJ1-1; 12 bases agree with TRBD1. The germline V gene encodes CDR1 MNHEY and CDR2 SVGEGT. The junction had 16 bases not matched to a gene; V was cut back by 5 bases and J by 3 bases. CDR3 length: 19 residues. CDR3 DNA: TGTGCCAGCAGTACCGGGGTACCGGGGACAGGGGGCGCGCACACTGAAGCTTTCTTT. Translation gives CASSTGVPGTGGAHTEAFF.

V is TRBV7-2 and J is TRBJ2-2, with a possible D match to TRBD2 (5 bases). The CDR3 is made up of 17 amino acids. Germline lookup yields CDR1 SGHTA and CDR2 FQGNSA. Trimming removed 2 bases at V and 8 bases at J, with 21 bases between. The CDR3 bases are TGTGCCAGCAGCTTATTCCCTAGCACTACCCTGGGAGGGGAGCTGTTTTTT. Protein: CASSLFPSTTLGGELFF.

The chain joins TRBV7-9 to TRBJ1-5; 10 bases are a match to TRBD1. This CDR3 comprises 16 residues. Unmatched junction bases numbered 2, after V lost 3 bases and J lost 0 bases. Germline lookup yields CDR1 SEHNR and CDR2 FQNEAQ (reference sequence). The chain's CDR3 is CASSFGQGGSNQPQHF. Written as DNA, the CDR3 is TGTGCCAGCAGCTTTGGACAGGGGGGTAGCAATCAGCCCCAGCATTTT.

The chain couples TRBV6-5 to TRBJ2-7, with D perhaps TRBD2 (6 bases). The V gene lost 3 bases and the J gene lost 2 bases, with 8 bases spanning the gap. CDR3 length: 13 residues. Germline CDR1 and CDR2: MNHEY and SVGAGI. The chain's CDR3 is CASSYPGAYEQYF. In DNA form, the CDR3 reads TGTGCCAGCAGTTATCCGGGAGCCTACGAGCAGTACTTC.

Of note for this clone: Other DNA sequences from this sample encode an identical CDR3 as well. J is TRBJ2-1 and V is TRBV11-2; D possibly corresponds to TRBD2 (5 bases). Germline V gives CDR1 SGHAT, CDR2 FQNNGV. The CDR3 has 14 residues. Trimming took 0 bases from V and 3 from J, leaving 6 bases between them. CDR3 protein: CASSLEAGYNEQFF. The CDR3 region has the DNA TGTGCCAGCAGCTTAGAGGCGGGCTACAATGAGCAGTTCTTC.

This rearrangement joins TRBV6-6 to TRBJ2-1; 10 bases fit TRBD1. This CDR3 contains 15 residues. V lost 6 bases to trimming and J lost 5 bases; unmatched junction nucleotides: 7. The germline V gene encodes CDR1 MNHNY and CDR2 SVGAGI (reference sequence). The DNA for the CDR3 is TGTGCCAGCAGGGGGACAGGGGATGTGGACAATGAGCAGTTCTTC. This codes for CASRGTGDVDNEQFF.